The clone carrying this TCR beta chain was seen only once. As yet, its antigen is unknown. This table comes from immunoSEQ multiplex PCR, and its TCRdb copy is limited to in-frame clones, with some not included. Among about 130,000 clones, around 94% were seen once, and the ten largest hold around 0.025%. Corrective heart surgery yielded resections, and these provided the thymus tissue. Corrective surgery for congenital heart defects was being performed on the healthy Finnish infants who were the donors. This sample is drawn from a study of human thymus T cells. The CDR3 extends over 17 amino acids. Germline V CDR1 and CDR2: SGHRS, YFSETQ. V gave up 0 bases and J gave up 4 bases, with 17 bases separating them. Regarding the study as a whole: What appeared biased in thymic and blood repertoires was the usage of V and J genes. Related research described thymic repertoires that were highly overlapping among unrelated individuals.

The clonotype comes from a boy younger than two with a congenital heart defect but otherwise immunologically healthy. The chain has TRBV5-1 and TRBJ1-5; TRBD1 is a possible D gene (5 bases). The sample consisted of thymus tissue. CDR3 DNA: TGCGCCAGCAGCTTGGCGTCGGGTTATGGGGCTAATCAGCCCCAGCATTTT. Its translation: CASSLASGYGANQPQHF. Full variable domain (outside the CDR3, taken from reference TRBV5-1 and TRBJ1-5): KAGVTQTPRYLIKTRGQQVTLSCSPISGHRSVSWYQQTPGQGLQFLFEYFSETQRNKGNFPGRFSGRQFSNSRSEMNVSTLELGDSALYLCASSLASGYGANQPQHFGDGTRLSIL.